A selection of T cell receptor beta chains follows, all from one sample in a study of cytomegalovirus exposure and HLA in healthy donors. TCRdb keeps only in-frame clones here, not all; method: immunoSEQ multiplex PCR. The table has 98,000 or so clones, around 9.1% seen once; the top ten hold 5% to 6.5%. Sequences were obtained from PBMCs. The receptors shown here come from a man in his forties in good health and CMV-seropositive. Each CDR3 is given with its conserved first and last residue. Fields, in order: CDR3 length, J gene, V gene, CDR3 protein.

14 TRBJ2-7 TRBV7-2 CASSPRHESYEQYF
17 TRBJ2-7 TRBV4-1 CASSHALAGGSSYEQYF
14 TRBJ2-1 TRBV7-9 CASSLGSNYNEQFF
14 TRBJ1-3 TRBV9 CASSRPGAGNTIYF
14 TRBJ2-1 TRBV2 CAVTGGGTYNEQFF
10 TRBJ1-2 TRBV28 CASSSPGYTF
13 TRBJ2-1 TRBV6-1 CAARTAEWDEQFF
15 TRBJ2-3 TRBV5-1 CASSPGQGSTDTQYF
17 TRBJ2-3 TRBV6-4 CASRAGTSATRTDTQYF
14 TRBJ1-2 TRBV5-6 CASSRQEVRYGYTF
14 TRBJ1-2 TRBV2 CATDRDSGDYGYTF
14 TRBJ2-1 TRBV2 CASFGLAGVHEQFF
15 TRBJ1-1 TRBV27 CATHSSGHNLLEAFF
15 TRBJ2-1 TRBV5-1 CASSLARISYNEQFF
14 TRBJ1-1 TRBV28 CASTRTASTARAFF
13 TRBJ1-2 TRBV6-1 CASRPMVGGGYTF
14 TRBJ2-7 TRBV28 CASSGSGRSSEQYF
15 TRBJ2-6 TRBV4-3 CASSVDSSGANVLTF
15 TRBJ1-3 TRBV5-4 CASSWGTGNRDTIYF
14 TRBJ2-2 TRBV7-2 CASSLLGISWELFF
14 TRBJ1-4 TRBV5-6 CASSIGTGAEKLFF
11 TRBJ2-7 TRBV10-3 CAISDSYEQYF
16 TRBJ2-3 TRBV5-1 CASSSRLAGDTDTQYF
11 TRBJ1-5 TRBV7-2 CASSFQMNQHF
14 TRBJ1-2 TRBV9 CASSVADGGHGYTF
12 TRBJ2-7 TRBV7-9 CASSLVTYEQYF
13 TRBJ2-5 TRBV6-6 CASSQGLQETQYF
17 TRBJ2-2 TRBV19 CASSKGQGASGTGELFF
14 TRBJ2-3 TRBV6-9 CANSGTHPMGTQYF
15 TRBJ2-7 TRBV7-9 CASSRGLAGAYEQYF
15 TRBJ2-7 TRBV28 CASSFVSAGPYEQYF
14 TRBJ2-1 TRBV25-1 CASNGGNGRDEQFF
14 TRBJ2-7 TRBV19 CASSRTGGFYEQYF
13 TRBJ1-2 TRBV30 CAWRPRDRGRYTF
15 TRBJ2-7 TRBV15 CATSRGGTGSHEQYF
13 TRBJ2-1 TRBV11-3 CASSLVTAGEQFF
16 TRBJ2-3 TRBV7-6 CASSFRTSGITDTQYF
13 TRBJ1-5 TRBV28 CASKGQIKQPQHF
14 TRBJ2-3 TRBV6-1 CASSDRGSTDTQYF
14 TRBJ1-2 TRBV6-5 CASRDSRTNYGYTF
13 TRBJ2-7 TRBV29-1 CSVLPRDSVEQYF
15 TRBJ1-2 TRBV19 CASSSGTGVNYGYTF
16 TRBJ1-3 TRBV6-6 CASRTTGDRAGNTIYF
15 TRBJ2-1 TRBV6-6 CASIRVRSVGDEQFF
12 TRBJ1-1 TRBV7-2 CASSLGGAEAFF
15 TRBJ2-7 TRBV6-1 CASSDRGDSAYEQYF
16 TRBJ2-5 TRBV4-2 CASSQPTASQQETQYF
14 TRBJ2-3 TRBV5-8 CASSFRTNADTQYF
18 TRBJ1-4 TRBV7-8 CASSPGTGVFATNEKLFF
14 TRBJ2-1 TRBV19 CASSLGGSYNEQFF
10 TRBJ2-1 TRBV29-1 CSGRLAEQFF
19 TRBJ2-1 TRBV4-1 CASSHPRVGSGANYNEQFF
15 TRBJ1-5 TRBV5-8 CASSLGQVPNQPQHF